This T cell receptor beta chain was sequenced for a study of regulatory T cells in long-lasting Graves disease. Time point defined: newly diagnosed GD, antithyroid drugs for less than 3 months. PBMCs were the source of the RNA used for TCR sequencing. In germline, CDR1 is MNHEY, CDR2 SVGAGI. Trimming removed 4 bases from V and 7 bases from J, with 13 bases in between. This CDR3 is 13 amino acids long. HTBI primers from iRepertoire and Arm-PCR of CDR3 regions yielded the TCR beta libraries. MiXCR, run by TCRdb on the multiplex PCR reads, gives a single entry per CDR3 protein. The sample carries 500,000 or so distinct CDR3 sequences, around 16% recorded once. This clonotype was recorded a few times. This sample was shared with a second study, whose subject was T cells in Graves' hyperthyroidism and ophthalmopathy. In that study: Most thyroid clonotypes that were expanded above 0.001 also turned up in blood.

This sample comprised peripheral blood mononuclear cells (PBMCs), obtained at new diagnosis, from a patient treated with antithyroid drugs. The sequence was collected from a man between 40 and 49 years old with Graves disease. This sequence joins TRBV6-5 and TRBJ1-2, with D unresolved. CDR3 bases: TGTGCCAGCAGTTCAATAAGGCAAATTGGCTACACCTTC. It yields the protein CASSSIRQIGYTF.